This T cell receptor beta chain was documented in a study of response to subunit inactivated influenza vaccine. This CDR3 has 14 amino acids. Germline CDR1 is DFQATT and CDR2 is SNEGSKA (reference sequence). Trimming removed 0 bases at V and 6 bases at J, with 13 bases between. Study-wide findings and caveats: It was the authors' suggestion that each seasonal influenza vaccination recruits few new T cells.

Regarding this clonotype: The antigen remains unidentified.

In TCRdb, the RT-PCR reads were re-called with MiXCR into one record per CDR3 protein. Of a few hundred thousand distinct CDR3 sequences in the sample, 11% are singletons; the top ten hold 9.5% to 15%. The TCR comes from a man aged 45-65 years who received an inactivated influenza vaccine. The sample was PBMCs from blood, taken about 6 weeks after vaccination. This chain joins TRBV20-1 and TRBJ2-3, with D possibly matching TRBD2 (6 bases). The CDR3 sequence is CSAREGGPRDTQYF. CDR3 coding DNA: TGCAGTGCTAGAGAGGGAGGACCACGGGATACGCAGTATTTT.